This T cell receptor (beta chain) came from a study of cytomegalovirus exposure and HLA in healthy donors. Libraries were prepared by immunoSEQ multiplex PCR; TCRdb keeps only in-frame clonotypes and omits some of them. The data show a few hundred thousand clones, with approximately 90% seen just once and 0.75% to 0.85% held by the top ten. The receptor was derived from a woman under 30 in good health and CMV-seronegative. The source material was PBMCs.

DNA of the CDR3: TGTGCCAGCAGCGACCTCCCAGGGGTCAACTACGAGCAGTACTTC. It is translated as CASSDLPGVNYEQYF. The chain couples TRBV7-9 to TRBJ2-7, with D possibly matching TRBD1 (6 bases). Germline lookup yields CDR1 SEHNR and CDR2 FQNEAQ (reference sequence). CDR3 length equals 15 residues. V gave up 5 bases and J gave up 3 bases, with 17 bases separating them.